The 15 T cell receptor beta chains below were found in one sample sequenced in a study of CD8+ T cells in alopecia areata. RNA was extracted and reverse transcribed into cDNA as the sequencing template. Only in-frame clones appear in the TCRdb table, and some are missing; sequencing was by immunoSEQ multiplex PCR. Of under 200,000 clones in the sample, around 60% are singletons; the top ten hold 14%. Treatment specified: oral pan-JAK inhibitor, 5-10 mg twice daily. The input for sequencing was CD4+ T cells sorted from blood, taken at week 24, from a patient treated with tofacitinib. These receptors were taken from a human donor with alopecia areata.

DNA of the CDR3: TGTGCCAGCAGCACGGCGCGGTACTCAGATACGCAGTATTTT. Its translation is CASSTARYSDTQYF. The chain carries TRBV6-5 and TRBJ2-3; no definite D call. CDR3 size: 14 residues. V was trimmed by 6 bases and J by 4 bases, leaving 14 bases between them. Germline V gene sequence: CDR1 MNHEY, CDR2 SVGAGI.

This clone showed up just a few times. The rearrangement joins TRBV11-3 to TRBJ2-1; D call uncertain. This CDR3 region has 12 residues. Trimming pared 5 bases from V and 2 bases from J, leaving 4 bases between. CDR1 is SGHNT, CDR2 YENEEA, per germline. In nucleotides, the CDR3 is TGTGCCAGCAGCCACCCCTACAATGAGCAGTTCTTC. This sequence encodes CASSHPYNEQFF.

This chain links TRBV5-1 with TRBJ2-3; TRBD2 matches 13 bases. The CDR3 spans 17 residues. CDR1 is SGHRS, CDR2 YFSETQ, per germline. V trimming: 4 bases; J trimming: 6 bases; junction bases outside the gene matches: 11. The CDR3 is CASSLDLGLAGRDTQYF. CDR3 in DNA: TGCGCCAGCAGCCTCGACCTGGGACTAGCGGGGAGGGATACGCAGTATTTT. The variable domain in full, with the rest retrieved from reference TRBV5-1 and TRBJ2-3, is KAGVTQTPRYLIKTRGQQVTLSCSPISGHRSVSWYQQTPGQGLQFLFEYFSETQRNKGNFPGRFSGRQFSNSRSEMNVSTLELGDSALYLCASSLDLGLAGRDTQYFGPGTRLTVL.

This chain joins TRBV30 and TRBJ1-3, with D perhaps TRBD1 (5 bases). Trimming removed 1 base from V and 4 bases from J, with 11 bases in between. The CDR3 extends over 14 amino acids. CDR1 is GTSNPN, CDR2 SVGIG, per germline (reference sequence). The DNA of the CDR3 is TGTGCCTGGAGTGGACAGCTCGCAGGAAACACCATATATTTT. Its translation: CAWSGQLAGNTIYF.

This clone turned up a few times. The V and J genes are TRBV29-1 and TRBJ1-1; 8 nucleotides agree with TRBD1. The CDR3 spans 13 residues. Germline V gene lookup returns CDR1 SQVTM and CDR2 ANQGSEA. Losses at the gene ends were 4 bases for V and 4 bases for J; bases not matched to a gene: 5. The CDR3 sequence: CSVGGRGRTEAFF. In DNA, the CDR3 is TGCAGCGTTGGTGGCAGGGGGCGCACTGAAGCTTTCTTT. The variable domain in full, completed from reference TRBV29-1 and TRBJ1-1, reads SAVISQKPSRDICQRGTSLTIQCQVDSQVTMMFWYRQQPGQSLTLIATANQGSEATYESGFVIDKFPISRPNLTFSTLTVSNMSPEDSSIYLCSVGGRGRTEAFFGQGTRLTVV.

V and J are TRBV30 and TRBJ2-4; D unresolved. Germline CDR1 GTSNPN, CDR2 SVGIG (reference sequence). Trimming took off 5 bases at V and 5 bases at J, with 7 bases between the two ends. The CDR3 contains 11 residues. The CDR3 here is CAWGRENIQYF. CDR3 DNA sequence: TGTGCCTGGGGTCGGGAAAACATTCAGTACTTC. Full variable domain (missing parts from reference TRBV30 and TRBJ2-4): SQTIHQWPATLVQPVGSPLSLECTVEGTSNPNLYWYRQAAGRGLQLLFYSVGIGQISSEVPQNLSASRPQDRQFILSSKKLLLSDSGFYLCAWGRENIQYFGAGTRLSVL.

There are a few counts of this clone. The chain joins TRBV29-1 to TRBJ1-1; 10 bases match TRBD1. V lost 5 bases to trimming and J lost 5 bases; unmatched junction nucleotides: 14. CDR1 and CDR2 (germline): SQVTM, ANQGSEA. CDR3 size: 16 residues. The CDR3 spells CSVRPATGGAGTEAFF. The CDR3 region has the DNA TGCAGCGTTCGTCCCGCGACAGGGGGCGCGGGAACTGAAGCTTTCTTT.

This clone was recorded only once. V and J are TRBV9 and TRBJ1-2; 9 bases agree with TRBD1. Germline trimming cut 1 base from V and 6 bases from J; bases unmatched to any gene: 4. Germline loops: CDR1 SGDLS, CDR2 YYNGEE. The CDR3 runs 14 residues. The CDR3 DNA follows: TGTGCCAGCAGCGTAAAAAGGACAGGGGATGGCTACACCTTC. Amino acid sequence: CASSVKRTGDGYTF.

J is TRBJ1-2 and V is TRBV30; D not certain. V gave up 5 bases and J gave up 6 bases, with 13 bases separating them. Germline V lookup: CDR1 GTSNPN, CDR2 SVGIG (reference sequence). The CDR3 has 12 residues. The CDR3 spells CAWYTRRNGYTF. Written as DNA, the CDR3 is TGTGCCTGGTACACAAGGCGGAATGGCTACACCTTC.

For the CDR3, the DNA is TGTGCCAGCAGCCGGGACAGGGCTGGGGCTTTCTTT. This codes for CASSRDRAGAFF. The J gene is TRBJ1-1, the V gene TRBV14, with 9 positions matching TRBD1. The junction had 5 bases not matched to a gene; V was cut back by 4 bases and J by 11 bases. CDR1 is SGHDN, CDR2 FVKESK, per germline. The CDR3 runs 12 residues. The complete variable domain, with remaining parts taken from reference TRBV14 and TRBJ1-1, reads EAGVTQFPSHSVIEKGQTVTLRCDPISGHDNLYWYRRVMGKEIKFLLHFVKESKQDESGMPNNRFLAERTGGTYSTLKVQPAELEDSGVYFCASSRDRAGAFFGQGTRLTVV.

The sample holds many counts of this clone. The chain has TRBV18 and TRBJ2-4; either TRBD1 or TRBD2 may fit D (5 bases each). Looked up from germline, CDR1 is KGHSH and CDR2 is LQKENI. The CDR3 extends over 15 amino acids. V was pared by 2 bases and J by 2 bases, with 10 bases between. CDR3 sequence: CASSPGGEPKNIQYF. The CDR3, as DNA: TGTGCCAGCTCACCAGGGGGAGAACCCAAAAACATTCAGTACTTC.

The chain recombines TRBV5-1 with TRBJ2-7; 11 bases match TRBD2. This CDR3 is built from 15 residues. Germline trimming cut 0 bases from V and 5 bases from J; bases unmatched to any gene: 4. Germline-derived CDR1 and CDR2 are SGHRS and YFSETQ. As DNA, the CDR3 is TGCGCCAGCAGCTTGGGACTAGCGGGGACAGACGAGCAGTACTTC. Protein sequence: CASSLGLAGTDEQYF.

The genes are TRBV15 and TRBJ2-7; 10 bases map to TRBD2. J gave up 1 base and V 5 bases, and 2 bases lay outside the gene matches. CDR3 length: 14 residues. Germline-derived CDR1 and CDR2 are LNHNV and YYDKDF (reference sequence). CDR3 DNA sequence: TGTGCCACCAGCGGACTAGCGGCGTCCTACGAGCAGTACTTC. It codes for CATSGLAASYEQYF.

This clone was detected ten times or more. This chain connects TRBV10-3 to TRBJ2-3; tentatively, D is TRBD2 (5 bases). V lost 6 bases, J lost 2 bases, and 12 bases lay in between. Germline CDR1 is ENHRY and CDR2 is SYGVKD. The CDR3 consists of 14 residues. The DNA of the CDR3 is TGTGCCATCAGGAGAGGGTTTGACACAGATACGCAGTATTTT. This translates into CAIRRGFDTDTQYF.

The gene calls are TRBV6-5 and TRBJ2-7, with D perhaps being TRBD1 or TRBD2 (5 bases each). Trimming pared 4 bases from V and 4 bases from J, leaving 20 bases between. The CDR3 sequence is 16 residues long. Germline CDR1 and CDR2: MNHEY and SVGAGI. CDR3 sequence: CASSSLTEGRTYEQYF. CDR3 DNA sequence: TGTGCCAGCAGTTCTCTAACCGAGGGACGGACATACGAGCAGTACTTC.